This TCR beta chain was recorded in a study of cytomegalovirus exposure and HLA in healthy donors. Study-wide results and limits: For most TCR beta V segments, an earlier analysis put the productive rate at about 90% or about 30% of the time. Researchers catalogued roughly 150 TCR beta chains as cytomegalovirus-associated.

The PCR contained 60 Vbeta and 13 Jbeta primers. Profiling relied on immunoSEQ multiplex PCR, and the TCRdb table lists in-frame clones only, not all of them. The sample contains approximately 22,000 clones, 60% to 80% of which appear only once. This clone was counted once. Antigen unknown. Despite likely unrecorded immune exposures, the donors were nominally healthy at the time of sampling. The sample taken for sequencing was PBMCs. The sequence was obtained from a man between 60 and 70 years old in good health and CMV-seronegative.

CDR3 sequence: CASSPPRRTGFYPEAFF. CDR3 in DNA: TGTGCCAGCAGCCCCCCCCGAAGGACAGGTTTCTATCCTGAAGCTTTCTTT. This chain joins TRBV9 and TRBJ1-1; 7 bases agree with TRBD1. Germline V gene data show CDR1 as SGDLS and CDR2 as YYNGEE. V dropped 4 bases and J dropped 6; count of bases not matched to a gene: 18. This CDR3 region has 17 residues.